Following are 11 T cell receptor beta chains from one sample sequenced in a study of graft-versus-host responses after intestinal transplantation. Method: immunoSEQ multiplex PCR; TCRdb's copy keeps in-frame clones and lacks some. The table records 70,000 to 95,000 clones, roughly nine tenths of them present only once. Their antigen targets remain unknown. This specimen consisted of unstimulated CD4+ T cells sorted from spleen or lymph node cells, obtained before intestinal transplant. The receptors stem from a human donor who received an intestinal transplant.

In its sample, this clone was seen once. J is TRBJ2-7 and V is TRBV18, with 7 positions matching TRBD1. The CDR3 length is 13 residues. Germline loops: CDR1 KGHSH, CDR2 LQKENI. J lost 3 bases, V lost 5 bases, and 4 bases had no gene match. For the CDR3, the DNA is TGTGCCAGCTCAACCGGGACAGTCTACGAGCAGTACTTC. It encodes CASSTGTVYEQYF.

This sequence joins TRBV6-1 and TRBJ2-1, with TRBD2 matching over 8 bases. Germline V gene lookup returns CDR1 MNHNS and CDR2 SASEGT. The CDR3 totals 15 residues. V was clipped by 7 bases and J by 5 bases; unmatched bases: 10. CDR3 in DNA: TGTGCCAGCATTCCAGCGGGGGCCATGAACAATGAGCAGTTCTTC. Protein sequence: CASIPAGAMNNEQFF.

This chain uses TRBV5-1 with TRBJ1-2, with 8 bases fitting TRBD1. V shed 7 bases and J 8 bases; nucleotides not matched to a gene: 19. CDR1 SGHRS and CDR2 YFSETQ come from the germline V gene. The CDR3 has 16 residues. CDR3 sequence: CASGSPQDREFLGYTF. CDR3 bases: TGCGCCAGCGGGAGCCCCCAGGACAGGGAATTCTTAGGCTACACCTTC.

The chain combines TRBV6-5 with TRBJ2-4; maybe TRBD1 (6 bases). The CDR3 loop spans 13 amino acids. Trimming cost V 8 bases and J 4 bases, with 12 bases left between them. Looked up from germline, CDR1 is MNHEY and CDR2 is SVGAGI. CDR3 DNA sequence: TGTGCCAGCCGCCGGGACATAAAAAACATTCAGTACTTC. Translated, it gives CASRRDIKNIQYF.

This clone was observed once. CDR3 residues: CASTRGQGAGEAFF. As DNA, the CDR3 is TGTGCCAGCACTAGGGGACAGGGAGCGGGTGAAGCTTTCTTT. This chain connects TRBV27 to TRBJ1-1; 9 bases agree with TRBD1. This CDR3 has 14 residues. After removal of 7 bases from V and 7 bases from J, the junction contained 10 bases not matched to a gene. The germline V gene encodes CDR1 MNHEY and CDR2 SMNVEV (reference sequence).

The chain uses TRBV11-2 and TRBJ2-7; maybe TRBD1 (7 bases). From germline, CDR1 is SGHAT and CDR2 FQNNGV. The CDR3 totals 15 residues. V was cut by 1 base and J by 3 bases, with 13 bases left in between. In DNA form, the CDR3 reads TGTGCCAGCAGCTTAGCAGGGGGGTCAGACTACGAGCAGTACTTC. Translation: CASSLAGGSDYEQYF.

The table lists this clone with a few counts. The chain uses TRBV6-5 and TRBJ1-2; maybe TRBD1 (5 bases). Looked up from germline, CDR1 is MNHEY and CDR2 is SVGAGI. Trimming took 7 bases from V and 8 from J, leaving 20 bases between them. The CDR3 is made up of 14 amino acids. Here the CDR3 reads CASTGGILLSGYTF. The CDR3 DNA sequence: TGTGCCAGCACGGGGGGGATATTGCTATCGGGCTACACCTTC.

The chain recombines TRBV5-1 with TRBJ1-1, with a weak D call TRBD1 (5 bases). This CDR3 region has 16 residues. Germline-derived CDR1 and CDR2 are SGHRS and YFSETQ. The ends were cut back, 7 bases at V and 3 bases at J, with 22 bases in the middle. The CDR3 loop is CASSLSWRQLDTEAFF. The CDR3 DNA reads TGCGCCAGCTCCCTTTCGTGGAGACAGCTTGACACTGAAGCTTTCTTT.

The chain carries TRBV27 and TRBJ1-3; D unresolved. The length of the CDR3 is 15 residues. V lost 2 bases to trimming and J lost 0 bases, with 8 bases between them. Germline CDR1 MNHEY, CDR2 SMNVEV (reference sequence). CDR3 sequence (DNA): TGTGCCAGCAGTTTAAGAGCCAACTCTGGAAACACCATATATTTT. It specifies CASSLRANSGNTIYF.

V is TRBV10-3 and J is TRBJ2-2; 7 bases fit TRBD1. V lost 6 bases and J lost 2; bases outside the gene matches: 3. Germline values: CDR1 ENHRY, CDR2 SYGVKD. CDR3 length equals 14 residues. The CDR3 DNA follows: TGTGCCATCAGAAGACAGGGTAACACCGGGGAGCTGTTTTTT. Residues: CAIRRQGNTGELFF.

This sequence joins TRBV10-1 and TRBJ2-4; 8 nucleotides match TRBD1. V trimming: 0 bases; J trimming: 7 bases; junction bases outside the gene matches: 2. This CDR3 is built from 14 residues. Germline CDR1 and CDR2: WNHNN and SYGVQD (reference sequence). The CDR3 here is CASSESQGANIQYF. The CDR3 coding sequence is TGCGCCAGCAGTGAGTCGCAGGGGGCGAACATTCAGTACTTC.